These 8 T cell receptor beta chains were sequenced from one sample in a study of Graves' ophthalmopathy and Graves' hyperthyroidism. Amplifying from RNA transcripts, the study obtained TCR beta CDR3 regions. HTBI primers served in a first-round RT-PCR, which a second-round multiplex PCR followed. Via MiXCR, TCRdb re-called the multiplex PCR reads, giving one row per CDR3 protein. Of around 520,000 distinct CDR3 sequences in the sample, roughly 39% were seen once. The sample comprised peripheral blood or thyroid tissue (not recorded which). These TCRs come from an adult man with Graves' hyperthyroidism.

This clonotype turned up a few times. V is TRBV10-3 and J is TRBJ1-1, with D tentatively TRBD1 (5 bases). The CDR3 has 13 residues. Germline-derived CDR1 and CDR2 are ENHRY and SYGVKD. V lost 7 bases and J 2 bases, leaving 11 bases between the germline ends. The CDR3 nucleotides are TGTGCCATCACTATGACAGCTAACACTGAAGCTTTCTTT. Translation: CAITMTANTEAFF.

The table lists this clonotype with many counts. The chain uses TRBV5-6 and TRBJ2-7; 11 nucleotides match TRBD2. The V segment lost 3 bases and the J segment 2 bases; nucleotides outside the gene matches: 4. The CDR3 has 15 residues. Looked up from germline, CDR1 is SGHDT and CDR2 is YYEEEE. The CDR3 loop is CASSYVAGGPYEQYF. CDR3 nucleotide sequence: TGTGCCAGCAGCTACGTAGCGGGAGGGCCCTACGAGCAGTACTTC. The entire variable domain, with the rest obtained from reference TRBV5-6 and TRBJ2-7, is as follows: DAGVTQSPTHLIKTRGQQVTLRCSPKSGHDTVSWYQQALGQGPQFIFQYYEEEERQRGNFPDRFSGHQFPNYSSELNVNALLLGDSALYLCASSYVAGGPYEQYFGPGTRLTVT.

In this sample, this clonotype turned up many times. The CDR3 DNA follows: TGCGCCAGCAGCCAAGATCGAGGGCCAGAGACCCAGTACTTC. Encoded protein: CASSQDRGPETQYF. The gene calls are TRBV4-1 and TRBJ2-5, with a tentative D call TRBD2 (5 bases). Germline values: CDR1 MGHRA, CDR2 YSYEKL. The CDR3 spans 14 residues. V was pared by 0 bases and J by 4 bases, with 9 bases between.

A few counts support this clonotype. J is TRBJ2-7 and V is TRBV2; perhaps TRBD1 as D (6 bases). The J call may be mistaken, given a closer DNA end match to TRBJ2-1. The CDR3 runs to 14 residues. Germline assignment: CDR1 SNHLY and CDR2 FYNNEI. The CDR3 DNA reads TGTGCCAGCAGTGACCAGACAGGCTCCAATGAGCAGTTCTTC. Its translation: CASSDQTGSNEQFF.

This clonotype has a count of ten or more. The chain uses TRBV9 and TRBJ2-3; 8 bases line up with TRBD1. This CDR3 has 14 amino acids. After removal of 5 bases from V and 1 base from J, the junction contained 3 bases not matched to a gene. CDR1 is SGDLS and CDR2 is YYNGEE in the germline V gene. CDR3 protein: CASRGTGGTDTQYF. The CDR3 region has the DNA TGTGCCAGCAGGGGGACAGGAGGCACAGATACGCAGTATTTT.

The V and J genes are TRBV24-1 and TRBJ2-2, with a weak D call TRBD1 (5 bases). This CDR3 has 13 residues. Trimming left V 5 bases short and J 9 bases short, with 12 bases between. Per the germline V gene, CDR1 is KGHDR and CDR2 is SFDVKD. The CDR3 DNA reads TGTGCCACCAGTGGCTTCGCGGACAGGGAGCTGTTTTTT. It encodes CATSGFADRELFF.

Many counts were recorded for this clonotype. V gene TRBV7-2 combines with J gene TRBJ1-6; a weak D match, TRBD1 (6 bases). Germline CDR1 SGHTA, CDR2 FQGNSA. CDR3 length: 18 amino acids. The ends were cut back, 5 bases at V and 0 bases at J, with 17 bases in the middle. The CDR3 region has the DNA TGTGCCAGCAGCGTACAGGGACATCAAAGCTCCTATAATTCACCCCTCCACTTT. Translation gives CASSVQGHQSSYNSPLHF.

This clonotype was seen more than once but under ten times. Written as DNA, the CDR3 is TGTGCCACCAGCAGAGAGGGGGGTCAGAATGAGCAGTTCTTC. Amino acids: CATSREGGQNEQFF. The chain employs TRBV15 and TRBJ2-5, with D possibly matching TRBD2 (6 bases). The J call may be faulty, since TRBJ2-1 better matches the DNA end. Germline CDR1 and CDR2: LNHNV and YYDKDF (reference sequence). This CDR3 is 14 amino acids long.